The sequence of this T cell receptor (beta chain) was determined in a study of T cells in Graves' hyperthyroidism and ophthalmopathy. Whole-study context: At initial diagnosis, before any treatment had begun, peripheral blood was obtained.

RNA transcripts were the template for amplifying TCR beta CDR3 regions. The HTBI set primed first-round TCR CDR3 RT-PCR. TCRdb re-called the multiplex PCR reads with MiXCR, one entry per CDR3 protein. The sample yields around 400,000 distinct CDR3 sequences, approximately 25% seen once. The CDR3 runs 14 residues. Regarding this clonotype: A junction boundary mismatches the germline segment, possibly from a read error.

The chain has TRBV12-3 or TRBV12-4 and TRBJ2-7; D is perhaps TRBD2 (6 bases). The sample taken for sequencing was blood. This receptor was taken from a man in his fifties or sixties with Graves' hyperthyroidism. Here the CDR3 reads CTSSKTGLPYEQYF. CDR3 sequence (DNA): TGTACCAGCTCGAAGACGGGACTGCCGTACGAGCAGTACTTC.